The 30 T cell receptor beta chains listed next were all sequenced from one sample in a study of cytomegalovirus exposure and HLA in healthy donors. The primer mix had 60 Vbeta and 13 Jbeta primers. The data were produced by immunoSEQ multiplex PCR, yet TCRdb's version contains in-frame clones alone and is incomplete. Counted here are hundreds of thousands of clones, about 80% occurring once; the ten biggest clones make up roughly 2.5%. What was sequenced was PBMCs. These receptors were collected from a woman aged 60-75 years in good health and CMV-seropositive.

This chain joins TRBV5-1 and TRBJ2-3; 7 positions match TRBD2. The CDR3 has 15 amino acids. CDR1 SGHRS and CDR2 YFSETQ come from the germline V gene. V lost 6 bases to trimming and J lost 4 bases; unmatched junction nucleotides: 11. Here the CDR3 reads CASTPGTTTADTQYF. The CDR3 nucleotides read TGCGCCAGCACACCAGGGACTACGACCGCAGATACGCAGTATTTT. Full variable domain (remainder filled in from reference TRBV5-1 and TRBJ2-3): KAGVTQTPRYLIKTRGQQVTLSCSPISGHRSVSWYQQTPGQGLQFLFEYFSETQRNKGNFPGRFSGRQFSNSRSEMNVSTLELGDSALYLCASTPGTTTADTQYFGPGTRLTVL.

This clone was seen just once. Other DNA sequences from this sample encode an identical CDR3 as well. The rearrangement links TRBV4-2 to TRBJ1-4; D is ambiguous. Trimming stripped 2 bases from V and 8 bases from J, with 6 bases between. Germline V gene data show CDR1 as LGHNA and CDR2 as YNFKEQ. The CDR3 is 12 residues long. The CDR3 protein is CASSQSGEKLFF. In nucleotides, the CDR3 is TGTGCCAGCAGCCAAAGTGGCGAAAAACTGTTTTTT.

The chain is built from TRBV18 and TRBJ2-3; D possibly corresponds to TRBD1 (5 bases). V lost 3 bases and J lost 3, with 10 bases in between. The CDR3 extends over 14 amino acids. From germline, CDR1 is KGHSH and CDR2 LQKENI. The DNA of the CDR3 is TGTGCCAGCTCACCGACAGCTGAGACAGATACGCAGTATTTT. Translated: CASSPTAETDTQYF.

The V and J genes are TRBV5-4 and TRBJ2-5, with a possible D match to TRBD1 (5 bases). The assigned J gene may be wrong: the sequence end matches TRBJ2-7 better. Looked up from germline, CDR1 is SGHNT and CDR2 is YYREEE (reference sequence). The CDR3 consists of 15 residues. The chain's CDR3 is CASTLGPDRPYEQYF. DNA for the CDR3: TGTGCCAGCACCCTTGGTCCCGACAGACCCTACGAGCAGTACTTC.

This clone has more than one count but fewer than ten. The rearrangement joins TRBV10-1 to TRBJ1-1; D may be TRBD1 (6 bases). V was shortened by 5 bases and J by 1 base, with 11 bases between the two germline ends. The CDR3 extends over 14 amino acids. Germline V gives CDR1 WNHNN, CDR2 SYGVQD (reference sequence). Here the CDR3 DNA reads TGCGCCAGCAGTCTGGCACAGGGGAACACTGAAGCTTTCTTT. It specifies CASSLAQGNTEAFF.

This clone was recorded a few times. The chain has TRBV29-1 and TRBJ1-2; 9 bases are shared with TRBD1. The CDR3 is 13 residues long. V lost 4 bases to trimming and J lost 4 bases; unmatched junction nucleotides: 4. The V gene's germline CDR1 is SQVTM and CDR2 ANQGSEA. CDR3 loop: CSVGTGAVYGYTF. The CDR3 DNA sequence: TGCAGCGTTGGGACAGGGGCTGTCTATGGCTACACCTTC.

The chain uses TRBV29-1 and TRBJ2-5; 10 bases match TRBD1. The last part of the DNA fits TRBJ2-7 better; the J call may be wrong. CDR1 SQVTM and CDR2 ANQGSEA come from the germline V gene. The CDR3 is 13 residues long. CDR3 amino acids: CSGGWDRGHEQYF. The CDR3 coding sequence is TGCAGCGGAGGCTGGGACAGGGGTCACGAGCAGTACTTC.

This clone was recorded a few times. The rearrangement joins TRBV5-1 to TRBJ2-2, with a weak D call TRBD2 (6 bases). There are 15 residues in the CDR3. Germline V CDR1 and CDR2: SGHRS, YFSETQ. The germline V and J ends were trimmed by 8 bases and 3 bases, with 17 bases remaining between them. CDR3 residues: CASNKGLSHTGELFF. CDR3 nucleotide sequence: TGCGCCAGTAATAAGGGACTTTCACACACCGGGGAGCTGTTTTTT.

This chain links TRBV18 with TRBJ1-1; maybe TRBD1 (6 bases). The germline V gene has CDR1 KGHSH and CDR2 LQKENI. The ends were cut back, 0 bases at V and 5 bases at J, with 13 bases in the middle. The CDR3 length is 15 residues. The CDR3: CASSPPSGGRTEAFF. The CDR3 DNA reads as TGTGCCAGCTCACCACCGTCGGGGGGCAGGACTGAAGCTTTCTTT. Variable domain in full (rest from reference TRBV18 and TRBJ1-1): NAGVMQNPRHLVRRRGQEARLRCSPMKGHSHVYWYRQLPEEGLKFMVYLQKENIIDESGMPKERFSAEFPKEGPSILRIQQVVRGDSAAYFCASSPPSGGRTEAFFGQGTRLTVV.

This chain connects TRBV6-1 to TRBJ1-1; tentative D call: TRBD1 (6 bases). Germline V lookup: CDR1 MNHNS, CDR2 SASEGT. Trimming stripped 7 bases from V and 7 bases from J, with 19 bases between. This CDR3 is built from 14 residues. The CDR3 sequence is CASTRSQGQDEAFF. As DNA, the CDR3 is TGTGCCAGCACCCGGTCGCAGGGGCAGGATGAAGCTTTCTTT.

The rearrangement uses TRBV28 and TRBJ1-3; D not certain. CDR1 and CDR2 (germline): MDHEN, SYDVKM. CDR3 length: 15 residues. Trimming shortened V by 6 bases and J by 0 bases, and 12 bases separated the two germline ends. The CDR3 loop reads CASRHRVPSGNTIYF. CDR3 nucleotide sequence: TGTGCCAGCAGGCATCGGGTTCCCTCTGGAAACACCATATATTTT.

This rearrangement joins TRBV7-9 to TRBJ1-2, with D possibly being TRBD1 (5 bases). Trimming stripped 1 base from V and 5 bases from J, with 14 bases between. In germline, CDR1 is SEHNR, CDR2 FQNEAQ (reference sequence). The CDR3 length is 15 residues. CDR3 sequence: CASSLDSWGGYGYTF. The CDR3 DNA reads as TGTGCCAGCAGCTTAGACTCTTGGGGGGGGTATGGCTACACCTTC.

The gene calls are TRBV28 and TRBJ1-2, with D possibly TRBD1 on 6 matching bases. Between the trimmed V and J ends, which lost 2 bases and 10 bases, there was a span of 14 bases. The CDR3 sequence is 13 residues long. CDR1 and CDR2 from the germline V gene are MDHEN and SYDVKM. CDR3 sequence: CASSLEGVSDYTF. Written as DNA, the CDR3 is TGTGCCAGCAGTTTAGAGGGGGTATCGGACTACACCTTC.

This clone was counted between two and nine times. Within the sample, other DNA sequences also encode this same CDR3. The chain couples TRBV27 to TRBJ1-2, with a possible D match to TRBD1 (6 bases). Germline V lookup: CDR1 MNHEY, CDR2 SMNVEV (reference sequence). The CDR3 spans 13 residues. Trimming left V 6 bases short and J 4 bases short, with 12 bases between. In DNA form, the CDR3 reads TGTGCCAGCAGCTTACAGGGCCCCTATGGCTACACCTTC. Residues: CASSLQGPYGYTF.

The chain links TRBV9 to TRBJ2-1; tentative D call: TRBD1 (6 bases). V gave up 0 bases and J gave up 2 bases, with 9 bases separating them. The CDR3 length is 15 residues. The germline V gene has CDR1 SGDLS and CDR2 YYNGEE. The CDR3 sequence is CASSVVGGTYNEQFF. The CDR3 DNA reads TGTGCCAGCAGCGTAGTAGGGGGAACCTACAATGAGCAGTTCTTC.

The CDR3 DNA is TGTGCCAGCAGTGTTAGCAGTAACAATGAGCAGTTCTTC. This gives the protein CASSVSSNNEQFF. The chain joins TRBV11-3 to TRBJ2-1; D uncertain. CDR1 and CDR2 from the germline V gene are SGHNT and YENEEA. The CDR3 is made up of 13 amino acids. V lost 6 bases, J lost 5 bases, and 11 bases lay in between. Using reference TRBV11-3 and TRBJ2-1 for the parts outside the CDR3, the full variable domain is EAGVVQSPRYKIIEKKQPVAFWCNPISGHNTLYWYLQNLGQGPELLIRYENEEAVDDSQLPKDRFSAERLKGVDSTLKIQPAELGDSAVYLCASSVSSNNEQFFGPGTRLTVL.

This chain uses TRBV7-9 with TRBJ2-1; 12 bases agree with TRBD2. The CDR3 extends over 16 amino acids. V trimming: 6 bases; J trimming: 1 base; junction bases outside the gene matches: 4. The V gene's germline CDR1 is SEHNR and CDR2 FQNEAQ (reference sequence). The CDR3 DNA sequence: TGTGCCAGCAGTTCTAGCGGGGGGGCATCCTACAATGAGCAGTTCTTC. This translates into CASSSSGGASYNEQFF.

The chain carries TRBV6-1 and TRBJ2-7; possible D gene TRBD1, 6 bases. From germline, CDR1 is MNHNS and CDR2 SASEGT. The CDR3 consists of 13 residues. The V end lost 6 bases, the J end lost 5 bases, and 14 bases lay between the germline ends. CDR3 sequence reads: CASRTRQVHEQYF. In DNA form, the CDR3 reads TGTGCCAGCAGGACCAGACAGGTCCACGAGCAGTACTTC.

V and J are TRBV14 and TRBJ1-2; 7 bases are a match to TRBD1. V trimming: 2 bases; J trimming: 2 bases; junction bases outside the gene matches: 5. Germline lookup yields CDR1 SGHDN and CDR2 FVKESK. The CDR3 runs to 15 residues. The CDR3 protein is CASSQIPTGNYGYTF. As DNA, the CDR3 is TGTGCCAGCAGCCAAATCCCGACAGGGAACTATGGCTACACCTTC.

This sequence joins TRBV5-1 and TRBJ1-5; D is unclear. The CDR3 loop spans 14 amino acids. The germline CDR1 and CDR2 sequences are SGHRS and YFSETQ. V was shortened by 4 bases and J by 3 bases, with 11 bases between the two germline ends. The CDR3 reads CASSVEGFNQPQHF. The CDR3 bases are TGCGCCAGCAGCGTAGAGGGCTTCAATCAGCCCCAGCATTTT.

The rearrangement uses TRBV23-1 and TRBJ1-1; TRBD1 is a possible D gene (6 bases). TRBV23-1 is filed as an ORF, its function uncertain. V lost 6 bases to trimming and J lost 0 bases, with 8 bases between them. The CDR3 runs 13 residues. The CDR3 DNA is TGCGCCAGCAGGACAGGAGTGAACACTGAAGCTTTCTTT. Translation: CASRTGVNTEAFF.

This clone was seen just once. The germline gene is not matched at one end of the junction; a read error may be the cause. V gene TRBV7-9 combines with J gene TRBJ1-3, with TRBD1 matching 7 bases. CDR3 length equals 11 residues. Germline loops: CDR1 SEHNR, CDR2 FQNEAQ (reference sequence). CDR3 in amino acids: CASSSGTVEDF. DNA for the CDR3: TGTGCCAGCAGTTCTGGGACAGTTGAGGATTTT.

This chain connects TRBV2 to TRBJ1-1; no definite D call. This CDR3 region has 14 residues. Between the trimmed V and J ends, which lost 6 bases and 1 base, there was a span of 12 bases. Germline V CDR1 and CDR2: SNHLY, FYNNEI. CDR3 coding DNA: TGTGCCAGCAGATCCTTGGGGAGGAACACTGAAGCTTTCTTT. It translates to CASRSLGRNTEAFF.

This chain uses TRBV28 with TRBJ1-5; D ambiguous. Germline loops: CDR1 MDHEN, CDR2 SYDVKM. V shed 2 bases and J shed 9 bases, with 11 bases lying between them. This CDR3 has 13 amino acids. DNA for the CDR3: TGTGCCAGCAGTTTAGGGCAGCCCTTGCCCCAGCATTTT. It encodes CASSLGQPLPQHF.

This chain uses TRBV19 with TRBJ1-1; D uncertain. The ends were cut back, 8 bases at V and 1 base at J, with 14 bases in the middle. CDR1 and CDR2 from the germline V gene are LNHDA and SQIVND (reference sequence). The CDR3 runs 14 residues. Here the CDR3 DNA reads TGTGCCAGTGTACCCCGGCGGGGGAACACTGAAGCTTTCTTT. Its translation is CASVPRRGNTEAFF.

With regard to this clone: Without the conserved terminal phenylalanine or tryptophan, this CDR3 likely stems from a read error. This chain joins TRBV7-9 and TRBJ1-3, with a possible D match to TRBD1 (5 bases). There are 14 residues in the CDR3. The ends were cut back, 2 bases at V and 4 bases at J, with 9 bases in the middle. Germline V gene sequence: CDR1 SEHNR, CDR2 FQNEAQ (reference sequence). The CDR3 DNA sequence: TGTGCCAGCAGCTTACGGGGGTACGGAAACACCATATATTCT. Amino acid sequence: CASSLRGYGNTIYS.

The chain combines TRBV6-1 with TRBJ1-1, with 9 bases matching TRBD1. Germline assignment: CDR1 MNHNS and CDR2 SASEGT. The J segment lost 3 bases and the V segment lost 3 bases, leaving 2 bases of the junction unmatched. This CDR3 has 14 amino acids. The CDR3 nucleotides are TGTGCCAGCAGTGAGACAGGGGGATACACTGAAGCTTTCTTT. Protein: CASSETGGYTEAFF.

The V and J genes are TRBV29-1 and TRBJ2-1, with 10 bases identical to TRBD2. V dropped 3 bases and J dropped 4; count of bases not matched to a gene: 6. In germline, CDR1 is SQVTM, CDR2 ANQGSEA. The CDR3 has 15 amino acids. The chain's CDR3 is CSVDLAGASYNEQFF. CDR3 DNA: TGCAGCGTTGATCTAGCGGGGGCGTCTTACAATGAGCAGTTCTTC.

This clone has only one observation. The chain couples TRBV30 to TRBJ2-3, with TRBD2 matching 12 bases. Germline CDR1 and CDR2: GTSNPN and SVGIG (reference sequence). The CDR3 totals 14 residues. After removal of 7 bases from V and 0 bases from J, the junction contained 2 bases not matched to a gene. The CDR3 region has the DNA TGTGCCTCCACTAGCGGGAGGAGCACAGATACGCAGTATTTT. It codes for CASTSGRSTDTQYF.

The CDR3 spells CASSPLLGGTYEQYF. CDR3 nucleotide sequence: TGTGCCAGCAGCCCCCTGTTGGGAGGAACCTACGAGCAGTACTTC. V usage is TRBV5-4 and J usage is TRBJ2-7; weak D call: TRBD2 (6 bases). The CDR3 extends over 15 amino acids. The germline V gene has CDR1 SGHNT and CDR2 YYREEE (reference sequence). V lost 4 bases and J lost 2, with 16 bases in between.